This TCR beta chain was sequenced during a study of cytomegalovirus exposure and HLA in healthy donors. Across the whole study: Genotyping showed 81% of approximately 430 donors falling in the Caucasian-associated ancestry cluster. Findings and limits, study-wide: It was only CMV serostatus that was available as immune exposure information.

About this clone: Antigen specificity is unknown.

At the time of sampling, donors were nominally healthy, though unrecorded immune exposures were likely. Primers for the PCR totalled 60 Vbeta and 13 Jbeta. Authors' processing steps: A later analysis counted 80 million or so unique TCR beta chains, about 11 million shared. Repertoires were generated with immunoSEQ multiplex PCR, while TCRdb's copy carries only in-frame clones and drops some. V and J calls and clone size are given by that table; D and trimming were obtained from the DNA. In the table there are 250,000 to 300,000 clones, over 90% of which are singletons. CDR3 size: 13 residues. With V trimmed by 3 bases and J by 5 bases, 0 bases remained unmatched. Germline V lookup: CDR1 SGHNT, CDR2 YYREEE (reference sequence).

Sequencing was carried out using PBMCs. This sequence joins TRBV5-4 and TRBJ2-7; 12 nucleotides align to TRBD1. The clonotype originates from a girl aged 2-10 years in good health and CMV-seronegative. The CDR3 region has the DNA TGTGCCAGCAGCTGGGACAGGGGGCACGAGCAGTACTTC. Its protein product is CASSWDRGHEQYF.